The next 16 T cell receptor beta chains were all read from a single sample in a study of blood T cell repertoires in COVID-19. Assay used: immunoSEQ multiplex PCR; TCRdb lists only in-frame clones, some missing. The sample has approximately 270,000 clones; about four fifths are singletons. The specimen was peripheral blood. Receptors originate from a person between 70 and 80 years old with COVID-19, enrolled during active disease.

This CDR3 reads CASSEAGGAGRYTDTQYF. The CDR3 DNA reads as TGTGCCAGCAGTGAAGCGGGTGGGGCGGGACGGTACACAGATACGCAGTATTTT. The chain uses TRBV6-1 and TRBJ2-3; TRBD2 is a possible D gene (6 bases). V lost 0 bases and J 2 bases, leaving 18 bases between the germline ends. This CDR3 has 18 amino acids. Germline V gene data show CDR1 as MNHNS and CDR2 as SASEGT.

This chain links TRBV28 with TRBJ2-5; 7 bases are shared with TRBD1. J lost 3 bases, V lost 2 bases, and 6 bases had no gene match. CDR3 size: 15 residues. Per germline, CDR1 MDHEN and CDR2 SYDVKM. The CDR3 coding sequence is TGTGCCAGCAGTTTAAGAAGGGGGCGGGAAGAGACCCAGTACTTC. It codes for CASSLRRGREETQYF. Full variable domain (rest looked up from reference TRBV28 and TRBJ2-5): DVKVTQSSRYLVKRTGEKVFLECVQDMDHENMFWYRQDPGLGLRLIYFSYDVKMKEKGDIPEGYSVSREKKERFSLILESASTNQTSMYLCASSLRRGREETQYFGPGTRLLVL.

The CDR3 bases are TGCGCCAGCGGTGCGGCCTCCACTAACTATGGCTACACCTTC. As protein: CASGAASTNYGYTF. The chain couples TRBV5-1 to TRBJ1-2, with D hard to call. There are 14 residues in the CDR3. Germline CDR1 and CDR2: SGHRS and YFSETQ. V lost 7 bases to trimming and J lost 0 bases, with 13 bases between them.

This sequence joins TRBV19 and TRBJ2-1; TRBD2 aligns across 7 bases. The V gene end was trimmed by 9 bases and the J gene end by 8 bases; junction bases not matched to a gene: 22. CDR3 length equals 17 residues. The germline CDR1 and CDR2 sequences are LNHDA and SQIVND (reference sequence). The CDR3, as DNA: TGTGCCAGCAGAGGGGAGGGTGGGGGTTTTTCGATTGATGAGCAGTTCTTC. As protein: CASRGEGGGFSIDEQFF.

The J gene is TRBJ1-5, the V gene TRBV14; D might be TRBD1 (6 bases). CDR1 and CDR2 from the germline V gene are SGHDN and FVKESK. Between the trimmed V and J ends, which lost 4 bases and 1 base, there was a span of 8 bases. This CDR3 spans 14 amino acids. The CDR3 nucleotides read TGTGCCAGCAGCCGTACAGGGAGCAATCAGCCCCAGCATTTT. Encoded protein: CASSRTGSNQPQHF.

This sequence joins TRBV5-4 and TRBJ2-7; 7 bases are a match to TRBD1. Germline V gives CDR1 SGHNT, CDR2 YYREEE (reference sequence). Trimming at V came to 2 bases and at J to 0 bases, leaving 5 bases not matched to a gene. The CDR3 runs to 15 residues. The CDR3 DNA reads TGTGCCAGCAGCTTAACAGGGGCCAGCTCCTACGAGCAGTACTTC. Its translation: CASSLTGASSYEQYF.

In this sample, this clone turned up once. V gene TRBV5-1 combines with J gene TRBJ1-2, with 8 positions matching TRBD1. This CDR3 is 13 amino acids long. Germline CDR1 and CDR2: SGHRS and YFSETQ. V shed 3 bases, J shed 2 bases, and the junction held 0 bases outside the gene matches. The CDR3 nucleotides read TGCGCCAGCAGCTGGACAGGGAACTATGGCTACACCTTC. This sequence encodes CASSWTGNYGYTF.

V gene TRBV30 combines with J gene TRBJ2-3; maybe TRBD1 (5 bases). There are 14 residues in the CDR3. The germline V and J ends were trimmed by 5 bases and 1 base, with 13 bases remaining between them. Germline values: CDR1 GTSNPN, CDR2 SVGIG (reference sequence). Here the CDR3 reads CAWVVGAGTDTQYF. CDR3 in DNA: TGTGCCTGGGTCGTTGGGGCCGGCACAGATACGCAGTATTTT.

The chain employs TRBV2 and TRBJ1-5; 7 nucleotides match TRBD1. V trimming: 3 bases; J trimming: 3 bases; junction bases outside the gene matches: 2. The CDR3 sequence is 14 residues long. Germline V lookup: CDR1 SNHLY, CDR2 FYNNEI. CDR3 in DNA: TGTGCCAGCAGTGAGACAGGGAACAATCAGCCCCAGCATTTT. It is translated as CASSETGNNQPQHF. Together with reference TRBV2 and TRBJ1-5, the CDR3 gives the full variable domain: EPEVTQTPSHQVTQMGQEVILRCVPISNHLYFYWYRQILGQKVEFLVSFYNNEISEKSEIFDDQFSVERPDGSNFTLKIRSTKLEDSAMYFCASSETGNNQPQHFGDGTRLSIL.

The chain recombines TRBV7-9 with TRBJ2-1; 7 nucleotides line up with TRBD2. Trimming took 5 bases from V and 7 from J; bases not matched to a gene: 14. CDR3 length: 16 amino acids. Looked up from germline, CDR1 is SEHNR and CDR2 is FQNEAQ (reference sequence). In DNA, the CDR3 is TGTGCCAGCAGCCACCGGCTCGGGACTACCTTTAATGAGCAGTTCTTC. Its translation is CASSHRLGTTFNEQFF. Using reference TRBV7-9 and TRBJ2-1 for the parts outside the CDR3, the full variable domain is DTGVSQNPRHKITKRGQNVTFRCDPISEHNRLYWYRQTLGQGPEFLTYFQNEAQLEKSRLLSDRFSAERPKGSFSTLEIQRTEQGDSAMYLCASSHRLGTTFNEQFFGPGTRLTVL.

The chain recombines TRBV7-8 with TRBJ1-2; no reliable D call. Germline loops: CDR1 SGHVS, CDR2 FQNEAQ. Trimming cost V 5 bases and J 4 bases, with 8 bases left between them. This CDR3 spans 12 amino acids. The CDR3 is CASSRQAYGYTF. CDR3 bases: TGTGCCAGCAGCCGGCAGGCCTATGGCTACACCTTC.

About this clone: At one end, the junction sequence differs from germline, possibly due to a read error. The chain uses TRBV6-1 and TRBJ1-3, with D unclear. Looked up from germline, CDR1 is MNHNS and CDR2 is SASEGT. This CDR3 is 13 amino acids long. This CDR3 reads CASSEGRGNTIYF. In DNA, the CDR3 is TGTGCCAGCAGTGAAGGGAGAGGAAACACCATTTATTTT.

Comment on this clone: In the same sample, other DNA sequences code for this CDR3. The rearrangement joins TRBV19 to TRBJ2-1, with D maybe TRBD2 (6 bases). The CDR3 consists of 15 residues. Germline CDR1 LNHDA, CDR2 SQIVND (reference sequence). V lost 3 bases and J lost 0, with 9 bases in between. CDR3 sequence reads: CASSIPGSSYNEQFF. CDR3 in DNA: TGTGCCAGTAGTATCCCCGGGAGCTCCTACAATGAGCAGTTCTTC.

This chain connects TRBV6-5 to TRBJ2-7, with 9 bases lining up with TRBD2. The germline V gene encodes CDR1 MNHEY and CDR2 SVGAGI. V lost 6 bases to trimming and J lost 0 bases; unmatched junction nucleotides: 6. The CDR3 runs to 15 residues. CDR3: CASRDLAGISYEQYF. The CDR3 DNA reads TGTGCCAGCAGGGATCTAGCGGGGATCTCCTACGAGCAGTACTTC.

This chain uses TRBV21-1 with TRBJ2-5; the D call TRBD1 from the table was never checked on the DNA. TRBV21-1 is deemed a pseudogene. The CDR3 runs to 16 residues. The CDR3 DNA reads TGTGCCAGCAGCAATGGTCGACAGGGGGAGGGTGAGACCCAGTACTTC. This codes for CASSNGRQGEGETQYF.

The chain uses TRBV19 and TRBJ1-3; 7 bases are a match to TRBD1. CDR1 is LNHDA and CDR2 is SQIVND in the germline V gene (reference sequence). The CDR3 spans 16 residues. V gave up 8 bases and J gave up 7 bases; unmatched junction bases: 17. CDR3 loop: CASLAGVWDRPNTIYF. Here the CDR3 DNA reads TGTGCCAGTTTGGCAGGGGTGTGGGACAGACCTAACACCATATATTTT.